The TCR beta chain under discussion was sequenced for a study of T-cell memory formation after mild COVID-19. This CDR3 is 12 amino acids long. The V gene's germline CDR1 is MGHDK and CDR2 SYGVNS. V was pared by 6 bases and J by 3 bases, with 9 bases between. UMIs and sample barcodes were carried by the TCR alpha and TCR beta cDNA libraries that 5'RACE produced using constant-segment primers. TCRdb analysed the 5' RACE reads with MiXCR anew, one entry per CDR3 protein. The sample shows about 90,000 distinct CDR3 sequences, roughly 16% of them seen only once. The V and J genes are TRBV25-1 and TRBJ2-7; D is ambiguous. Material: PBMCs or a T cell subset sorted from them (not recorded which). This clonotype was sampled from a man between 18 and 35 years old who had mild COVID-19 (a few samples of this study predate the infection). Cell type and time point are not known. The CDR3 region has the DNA TGTGCCAGCAGGAACTCCAACTACGAGCAGTACGTC. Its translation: CASRNSNYEQYV.